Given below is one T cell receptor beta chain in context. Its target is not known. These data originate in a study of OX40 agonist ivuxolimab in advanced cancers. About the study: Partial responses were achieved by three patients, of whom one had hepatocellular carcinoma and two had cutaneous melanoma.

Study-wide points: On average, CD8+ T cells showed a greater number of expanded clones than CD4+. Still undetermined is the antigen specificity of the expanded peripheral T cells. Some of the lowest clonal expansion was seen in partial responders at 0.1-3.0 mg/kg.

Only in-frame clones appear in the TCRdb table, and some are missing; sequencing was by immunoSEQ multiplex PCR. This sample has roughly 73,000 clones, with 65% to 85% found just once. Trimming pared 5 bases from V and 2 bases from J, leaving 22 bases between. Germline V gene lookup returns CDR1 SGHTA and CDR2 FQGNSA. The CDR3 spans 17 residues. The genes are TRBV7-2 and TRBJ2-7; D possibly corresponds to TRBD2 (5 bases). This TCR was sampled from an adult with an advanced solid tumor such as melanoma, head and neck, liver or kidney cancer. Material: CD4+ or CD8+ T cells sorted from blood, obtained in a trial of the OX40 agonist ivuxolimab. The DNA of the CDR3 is TGTGCCAGCAGCCCACCCCAGCGGAGGCCCCAAACCTACGAGCAGTACTTC. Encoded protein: CASSPPQRRPQTYEQYF.